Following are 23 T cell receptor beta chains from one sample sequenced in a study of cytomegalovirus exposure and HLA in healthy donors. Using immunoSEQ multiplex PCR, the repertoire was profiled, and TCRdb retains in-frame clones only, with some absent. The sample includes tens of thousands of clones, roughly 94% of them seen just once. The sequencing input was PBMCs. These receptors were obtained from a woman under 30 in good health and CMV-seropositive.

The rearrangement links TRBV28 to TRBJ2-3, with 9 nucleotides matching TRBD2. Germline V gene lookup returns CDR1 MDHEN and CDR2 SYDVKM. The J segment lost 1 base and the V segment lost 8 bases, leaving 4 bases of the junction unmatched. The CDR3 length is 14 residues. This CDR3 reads CASQTSGRTDTQYF. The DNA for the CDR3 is TGTGCCAGCCAGACTAGCGGTCGCACAGATACGCAGTATTTT.

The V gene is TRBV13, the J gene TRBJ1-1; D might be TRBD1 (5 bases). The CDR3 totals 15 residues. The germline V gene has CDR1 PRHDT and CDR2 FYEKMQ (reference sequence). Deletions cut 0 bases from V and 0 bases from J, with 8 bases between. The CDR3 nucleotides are TGTGCCAGCAGCTTAGGGGGGCCTATGAACACTGAAGCTTTCTTT. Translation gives CASSLGGPMNTEAFF.

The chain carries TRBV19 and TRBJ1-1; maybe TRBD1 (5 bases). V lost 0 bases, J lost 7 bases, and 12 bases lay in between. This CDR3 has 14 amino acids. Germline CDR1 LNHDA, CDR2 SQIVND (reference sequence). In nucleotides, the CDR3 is TGTGCCAGTAGTATAGATAACAGGCTTGATGAAGCTTTCTTT. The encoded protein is CASSIDNRLDEAFF.

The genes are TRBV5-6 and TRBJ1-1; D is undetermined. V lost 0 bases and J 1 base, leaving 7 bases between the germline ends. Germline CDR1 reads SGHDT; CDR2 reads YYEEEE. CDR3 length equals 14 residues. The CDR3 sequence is CASSLGGENTEAFF. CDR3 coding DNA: TGTGCCAGCAGCTTGGGCGGGGAGAACACTGAAGCTTTCTTT.

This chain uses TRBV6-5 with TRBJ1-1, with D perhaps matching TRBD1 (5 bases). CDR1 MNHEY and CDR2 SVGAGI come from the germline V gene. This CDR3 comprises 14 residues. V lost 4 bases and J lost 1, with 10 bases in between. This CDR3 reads CASSSPDRNTEAFF. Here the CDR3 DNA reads TGTGCCAGCAGTTCCCCAGACAGGAACACTGAAGCTTTCTTT.

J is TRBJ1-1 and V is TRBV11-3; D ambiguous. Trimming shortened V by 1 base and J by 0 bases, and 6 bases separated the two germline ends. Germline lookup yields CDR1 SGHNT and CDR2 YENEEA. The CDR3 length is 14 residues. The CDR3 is CASSLGTLNTEAFF. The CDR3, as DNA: TGTGCCAGCAGCTTAGGTACATTGAACACTGAAGCTTTCTTT.

CDR3 nucleotides: TGTGCCAGTAGTATGTTCGGGACTTCGGATACGCAGTATTTT. Residues: CASSMFGTSDTQYF. The chain links TRBV19 to TRBJ2-3, with a weak D call TRBD2 (6 bases). CDR1 LNHDA and CDR2 SQIVND come from the germline V gene (reference sequence). CDR3 size: 14 residues. V lost 3 bases to trimming and J lost 6 bases, with 13 bases between them. Supplemented by reference TRBV19 and TRBJ2-3, the full variable domain reads DGGITQSPKYLFRKEGQNVTLSCEQNLNHDAMYWYRQDPGQGLRLIYYSQIVNDFQKGDIAEGYSVSREKKESFPLTVTSAQKNPTAFYLCASSMFGTSDTQYFGPGTRLTVL.

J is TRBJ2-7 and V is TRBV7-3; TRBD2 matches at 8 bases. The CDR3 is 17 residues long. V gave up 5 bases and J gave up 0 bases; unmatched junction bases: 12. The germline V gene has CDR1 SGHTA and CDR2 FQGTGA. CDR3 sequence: CASSPKVLRGVSYEQYF. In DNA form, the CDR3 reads TGTGCCAGCAGCCCCAAGGTCCTGCGGGGGGTCTCCTACGAGCAGTACTTC.

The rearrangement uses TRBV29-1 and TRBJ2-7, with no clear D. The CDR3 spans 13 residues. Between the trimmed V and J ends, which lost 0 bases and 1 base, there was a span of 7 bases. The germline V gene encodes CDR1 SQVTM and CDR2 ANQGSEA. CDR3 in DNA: TGCAGCGTTGAAGAAATGAGGTCCTACGAGCAGTACTTC. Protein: CSVEEMRSYEQYF.

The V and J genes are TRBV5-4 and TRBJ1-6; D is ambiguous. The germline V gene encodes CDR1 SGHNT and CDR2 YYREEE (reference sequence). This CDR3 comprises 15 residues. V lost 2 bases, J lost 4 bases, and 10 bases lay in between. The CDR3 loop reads CASSLSGRYNSPLHF. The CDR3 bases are TGTGCCAGCAGCTTATCTGGCAGGTATAATTCACCCCTCCACTTT.

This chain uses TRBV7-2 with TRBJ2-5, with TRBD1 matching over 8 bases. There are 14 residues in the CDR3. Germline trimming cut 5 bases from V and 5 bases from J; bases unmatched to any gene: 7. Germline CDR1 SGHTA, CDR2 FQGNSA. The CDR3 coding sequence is TGTGCCAGCAGCAAGGACAGGGTAGATGAGACCCAGTACTTC. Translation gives CASSKDRVDETQYF.

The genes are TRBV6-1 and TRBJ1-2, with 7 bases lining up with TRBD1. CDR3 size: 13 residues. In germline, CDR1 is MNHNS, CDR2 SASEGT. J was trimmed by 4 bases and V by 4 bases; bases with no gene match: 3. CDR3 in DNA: TGTGCCAGCAGTGCGGGACAGTTCTATGGCTACACCTTC. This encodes CASSAGQFYGYTF.

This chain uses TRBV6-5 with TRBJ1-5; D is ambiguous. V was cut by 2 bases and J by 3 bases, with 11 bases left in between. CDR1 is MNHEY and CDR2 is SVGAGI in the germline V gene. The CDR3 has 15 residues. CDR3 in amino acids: CASSYEGGSNQPQHF. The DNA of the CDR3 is TGTGCCAGCAGTTACGAGGGCGGTTCCAATCAGCCCCAGCATTTT.

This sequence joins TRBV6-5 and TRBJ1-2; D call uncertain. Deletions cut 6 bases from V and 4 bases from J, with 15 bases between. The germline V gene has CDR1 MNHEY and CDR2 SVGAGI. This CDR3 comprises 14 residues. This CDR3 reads CASSLRTESYGYTF. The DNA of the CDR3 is TGTGCCAGCAGCCTCCGGACTGAGTCCTATGGCTACACCTTC.

The CDR3 DNA reads as TGTGCCAGCAGTTGGATAGGGACAGGGGGAGGCGAGCAGTACTTC. Encoded protein: CASSWIGTGGGEQYF. The chain has TRBV28 and TRBJ2-7; TRBD1 agrees at 11 bases. This CDR3 is built from 15 residues. The ends lost 4 bases at V and 6 bases at J; junction bases unmatched: 8. CDR1 is MDHEN, CDR2 SYDVKM, per germline.

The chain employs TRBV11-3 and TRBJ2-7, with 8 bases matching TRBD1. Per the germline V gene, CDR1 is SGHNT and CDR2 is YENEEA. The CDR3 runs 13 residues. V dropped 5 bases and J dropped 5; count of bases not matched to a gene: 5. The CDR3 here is CASSKDREHEQYF. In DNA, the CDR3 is TGTGCCAGCAGCAAGGACAGGGAACACGAGCAGTACTTC.

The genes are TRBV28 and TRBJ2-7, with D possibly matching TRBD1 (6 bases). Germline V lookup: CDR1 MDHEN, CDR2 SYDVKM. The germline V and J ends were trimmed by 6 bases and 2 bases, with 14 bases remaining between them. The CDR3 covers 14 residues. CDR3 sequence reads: CASSLGDRTYEQYF. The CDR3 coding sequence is TGTGCCAGCAGCTTGGGTGACAGGACCTACGAGCAGTACTTC.

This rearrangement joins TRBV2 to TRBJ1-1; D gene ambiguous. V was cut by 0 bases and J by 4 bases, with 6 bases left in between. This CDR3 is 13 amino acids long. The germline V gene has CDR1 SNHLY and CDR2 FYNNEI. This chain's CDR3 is CASSEAPGTEAFF. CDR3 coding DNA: TGTGCCAGCAGTGAAGCGCCAGGCACTGAAGCTTTCTTT.

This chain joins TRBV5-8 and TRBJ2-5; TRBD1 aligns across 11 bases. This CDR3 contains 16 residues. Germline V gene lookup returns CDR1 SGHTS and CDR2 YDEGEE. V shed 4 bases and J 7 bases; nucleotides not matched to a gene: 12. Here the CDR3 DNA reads TGTGCCAGCAGCGCCTCCGGGACAGGGGGTTACGGGACCCAGTACTTC. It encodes CASSASGTGGYGTQYF.

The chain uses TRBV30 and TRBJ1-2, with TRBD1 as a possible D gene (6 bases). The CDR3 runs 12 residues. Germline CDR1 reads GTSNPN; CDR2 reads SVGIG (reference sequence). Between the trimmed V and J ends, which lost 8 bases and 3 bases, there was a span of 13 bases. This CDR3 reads CARDGGDYGYTF. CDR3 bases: TGTGCCCGGGATGGGGGCGACTATGGCTACACCTTC.

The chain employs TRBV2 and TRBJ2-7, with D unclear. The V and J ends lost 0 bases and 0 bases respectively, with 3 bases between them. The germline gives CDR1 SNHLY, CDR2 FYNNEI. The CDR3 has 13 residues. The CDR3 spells CASSEARSYEQYF. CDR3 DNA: TGTGCCAGCAGTGAAGCGCGCTCCTACGAGCAGTACTTC.

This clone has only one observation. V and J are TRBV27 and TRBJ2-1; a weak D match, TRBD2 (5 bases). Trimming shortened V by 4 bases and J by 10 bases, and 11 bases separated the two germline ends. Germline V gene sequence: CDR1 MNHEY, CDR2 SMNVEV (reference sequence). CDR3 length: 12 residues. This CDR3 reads CASSYEGLEQFF. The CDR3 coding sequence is TGTGCCAGCAGTTATGAGGGCTTGGAGCAGTTCTTC.

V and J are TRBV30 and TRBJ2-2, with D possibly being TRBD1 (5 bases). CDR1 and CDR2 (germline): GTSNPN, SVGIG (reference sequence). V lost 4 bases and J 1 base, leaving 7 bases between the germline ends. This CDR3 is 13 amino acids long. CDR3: CAWTGLNTGELFF. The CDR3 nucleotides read TGTGCCTGGACAGGGCTGAACACCGGGGAGCTGTTTTTT. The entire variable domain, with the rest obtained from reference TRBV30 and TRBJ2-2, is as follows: SQTIHQWPATLVQPVGSPLSLECTVEGTSNPNLYWYRQAAGRGLQLLFYSVGIGQISSEVPQNLSASRPQDRQFILSSKKLLLSDSGFYLCAWTGLNTGELFFGEGSRLTVL.